Each of the 8 T cell receptor beta chains below was sequenced from the same sample in a study of cytomegalovirus exposure and HLA in healthy donors. 60 Vbeta and 13 Jbeta primers were used in PCR. TCRdb's table, derived via immunoSEQ multiplex PCR, lists solely in-frame clones and lacks some. This table holds around 94,000 clones, roughly 78% found once. Sequenced sample: PBMCs. Receptors originate from a male donor in good health and CMV-seropositive.

V usage is TRBV11-2 and J usage is TRBJ1-1; D is uncertain. The CDR3 totals 15 residues. CDR1 and CDR2 from the germline V gene are SGHAT and FQNNGV. V lost 3 bases, J lost 0 bases, and 11 bases lay in between. In DNA form, the CDR3 reads TGTGCCAGCAGCTTTATGGGCAGATTGAACACTGAAGCTTTCTTT. It translates to CASSFMGRLNTEAFF.

CDR3 protein: CASSLGGVGTDTQYF. In DNA form, the CDR3 reads TGTGCCAGCAGCCTGGGGGGAGTCGGCACAGATACGCAGTATTTT. V gene TRBV7-6 combines with J gene TRBJ2-3; D is perhaps TRBD2 (6 bases). Germline V CDR1 and CDR2: SGHVS, FNYEAQ. Trimming took off 5 bases at V and 1 base at J, with 13 bases between the two ends. The CDR3 is 15 residues long.

The chain has TRBV7-2 and TRBJ1-4, with D unresolved. In germline, CDR1 is SGHTA, CDR2 FQGNSA. CDR3 size: 12 residues. Trimming took 5 bases from V and 1 from J, leaving 2 bases between them. The CDR3 DNA reads TGTGCCAGCAGCCGAACTAATGAAAAACTGTTTTTT. This gives the protein CASSRTNEKLFF.

This clone was picked up a small number of times. V is TRBV29-1 and J is TRBJ2-7; TRBD1 might be the D (5 bases). This CDR3 spans 13 amino acids. V lost 2 bases, J lost 5 bases, and 13 bases lay in between. In germline, CDR1 is SQVTM, CDR2 ANQGSEA. Here the CDR3 reads CSVEREGVHEQYF. The DNA for the CDR3 is TGCAGCGTTGAAAGGGAAGGGGTCCACGAGCAGTACTTC.

This chain uses TRBV18 with TRBJ1-1; D is undetermined. CDR1 is KGHSH, CDR2 LQKENI, per germline. The CDR3 has 13 residues. V gave up 4 bases and J gave up 0 bases, with 6 bases separating them. DNA of the CDR3: TGTGCCAGCTCACTTAGAGTGAACACTGAAGCTTTCTTT. It translates to CASSLRVNTEAFF.

The chain links TRBV27 to TRBJ2-1; 7 nucleotides align to TRBD1. This CDR3 has 14 amino acids. The V segment lost 6 bases and the J segment 3 bases; nucleotides outside the gene matches: 5. Germline CDR1 is MNHEY and CDR2 is SMNVEV (reference sequence). The DNA of the CDR3 is TGTGCCAGCAGAGCGGACAGGTACTACAATGAGCAGTTCTTC. Protein: CASRADRYYNEQFF.

The gene calls are TRBV5-1 and TRBJ1-1; 10 bases are shared with TRBD1. Germline V gives CDR1 SGHRS, CDR2 YFSETQ. V dropped 5 bases and J dropped 5; count of bases not matched to a gene: 6. This CDR3 has 14 amino acids. The CDR3 is CASSGSGQGTEAFF. The CDR3 DNA follows: TGCGCCAGCAGTGGCTCGGGACAGGGGACTGAAGCTTTCTTT.

The chain employs TRBV6-5 and TRBJ1-2, with TRBD1 identical over 9 bases. Per the germline V gene, CDR1 is MNHEY and CDR2 is SVGAGI. The CDR3 totals 15 residues. The V and J ends lost 6 bases and 4 bases, in that order; junction bases with no gene match: 9. The CDR3 DNA is TGTGCCAGCAGGGACACAGGGGGCATCCCCTATGGCTACACCTTC. Translated: CASRDTGGIPYGYTF.